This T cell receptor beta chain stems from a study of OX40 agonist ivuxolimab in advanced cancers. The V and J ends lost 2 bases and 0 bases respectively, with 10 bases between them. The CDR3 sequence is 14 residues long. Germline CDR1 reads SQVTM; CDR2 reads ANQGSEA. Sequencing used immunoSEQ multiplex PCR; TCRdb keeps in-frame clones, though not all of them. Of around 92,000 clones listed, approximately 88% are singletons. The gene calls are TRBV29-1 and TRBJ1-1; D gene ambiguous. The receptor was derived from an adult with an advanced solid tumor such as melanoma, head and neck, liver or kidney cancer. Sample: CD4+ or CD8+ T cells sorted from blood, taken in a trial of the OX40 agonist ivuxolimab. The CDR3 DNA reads TGCAGCGTTGAAAGGGCCGGGATGAACACTGAAGCTTTCTTT. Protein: CSVERAGMNTEAFF.